One sample yielded the 11 T cell receptor beta chains listed below, sequenced in a study of blood T cell repertoires in COVID-19. Sequencing used immunoSEQ multiplex PCR; TCRdb keeps in-frame clones, though not all of them. The repertoire holds 53,000 or so clones, about four fifths seen once, with approximately 19% in the top ten. The source material was peripheral blood. Receptors were obtained from a man between 70 and 80 years old with active COVID-19.

The chain is built from TRBV6-8 and TRBJ2-7; no firm D call. Germline CDR1 MNHGY, CDR2 SAAAGT. The CDR3 loop spans 14 amino acids. Trimming took off 4 bases at V and 4 bases at J, with 14 bases between the two ends. CDR3 sequence reads: CASSLEAGEYEQYF. The CDR3 DNA sequence: TGTGCCAGCAGTTTAGAAGCCGGAGAGTACGAGCAGTACTTC.

This clone has more than one count but fewer than ten. The chain links TRBV16 to TRBJ2-1; TRBD2 agrees at 9 bases. V shed 3 bases and J 3 bases; nucleotides not matched to a gene: 0. This CDR3 has 14 amino acids. Germline V gene lookup returns CDR1 KGHSY and CDR2 FQNENV. The CDR3 nucleotides read TGTGCCAGCAGCCAGCGGGGGGGCTACAATGAGCAGTTCTTC. It encodes CASSQRGGYNEQFF.

J is TRBJ2-7 and V is TRBV11-3; 10 bases align to TRBD1. From germline, CDR1 is SGHNT and CDR2 YENEEA. J gave up 0 bases and V 5 bases, and 4 bases lay outside the gene matches. CDR3 size: 15 residues. The CDR3 DNA is TGTGCCAGCAGCCCTGGACAGGGGGGCTCCTACGAGCAGTACTTC. Its translation: CASSPGQGGSYEQYF.

The chain couples TRBV7-8 to TRBJ2-3; D perhaps matches TRBD2 (6 bases). Germline CDR1 is SGHVS and CDR2 is FQNEAQ. The CDR3 length is 14 residues. V lost 7 bases to trimming and J lost 4 bases, with 15 bases between them. The CDR3: CASTYGTSADTQYF. For the CDR3, the DNA is TGTGCCAGCACTTATGGGACTTCCGCAGATACGCAGTATTTT.

The chain employs TRBV9 and TRBJ1-2, with 8 bases aligning to TRBD1. This CDR3 has 14 residues. The J segment lost 4 bases and the V segment lost 4 bases, leaving 6 bases of the junction unmatched. Germline V CDR1 and CDR2: SGDLS, YYNGEE. The CDR3 DNA reads TGTGCCAGCAGCCGGACAGGGACAACCTATGGCTACACCTTC. Its translation: CASSRTGTTYGYTF.

The gene calls are TRBV29-1 and TRBJ1-2; D might be TRBD1 (6 bases). In germline, CDR1 is SQVTM, CDR2 ANQGSEA. The CDR3 has 12 amino acids. Trimming took 3 bases from V and 8 from J, leaving 13 bases between them. The CDR3 coding sequence is TGCAGCGTTGACAACACAGGGAACGGCTACACCTTC. Protein sequence: CSVDNTGNGYTF.

The chain recombines TRBV6-2 or TRBV6-3 with TRBJ2-2, with 7 bases aligning to TRBD1. The CDR3 totals 15 residues. The germline gives CDR1 MNHEY, CDR2 SVGEGT. J lost 4 bases, V lost 4 bases, and 6 bases had no gene match. For the CDR3, the DNA is TGTGCCAGCAGTTTCAGACAGGGTCCCACCGGGGAGCTGTTTTTT. Protein: CASSFRQGPTGELFF.

The V gene is TRBV13, the J gene TRBJ2-1; 10 nucleotides align to TRBD2. Germline CDR1 reads PRHDT; CDR2 reads FYEKMQ (reference sequence). The J segment lost 8 bases and the V segment lost 6 bases, leaving 4 bases of the junction unmatched. This CDR3 has 13 amino acids. The CDR3 is CASRSGRAYEQFF. CDR3 nucleotide sequence: TGTGCCAGCAGGAGCGGGAGGGCCTATGAGCAGTTCTTC.

The V gene is TRBV11-2, the J gene TRBJ2-1; 7 positions match TRBD1. Trimming at V came to 4 bases and at J to 6 bases, leaving 9 bases not matched to a gene. In germline, CDR1 is SGHAT, CDR2 FQNNGV. The CDR3 totals 15 residues. CDR3 nucleotides: TGTGCCAGCAGCTACCCCGGGACAGTTTTCAATGAGCAGTTCTTC. This codes for CASSYPGTVFNEQFF.

CDR3 in amino acids: CASSQRAPSGFLPSYEQYF. The DNA for the CDR3 is TGTGCCAGCAGCCAGAGAGCGCCTAGCGGGTTTTTGCCCTCCTACGAGCAGTACTTC. This chain uses TRBV3-1 (or the pseudogene TRBV3-2) with TRBJ2-7, with 8 bases fitting TRBD2. J lost 0 bases, V lost 3 bases, and 16 bases had no gene match. Germline CDR1 and CDR2: LGHDT and YNNKEL (reference sequence). CDR3 length: 19 residues.

CDR3 loop: CASIRRGFTEAFF. As DNA, the CDR3 is TGTGCCAGCATCAGAAGGGGGTTTACTGAAGCTTTCTTT. The V call is TRBV27, the J call TRBJ1-1, with D possibly being TRBD1 (6 bases). Trimming took 7 bases from V and 5 from J, leaving 14 bases between them. Germline V gene data show CDR1 as MNHEY and CDR2 as SMNVEV (reference sequence). This CDR3 is built from 13 residues.